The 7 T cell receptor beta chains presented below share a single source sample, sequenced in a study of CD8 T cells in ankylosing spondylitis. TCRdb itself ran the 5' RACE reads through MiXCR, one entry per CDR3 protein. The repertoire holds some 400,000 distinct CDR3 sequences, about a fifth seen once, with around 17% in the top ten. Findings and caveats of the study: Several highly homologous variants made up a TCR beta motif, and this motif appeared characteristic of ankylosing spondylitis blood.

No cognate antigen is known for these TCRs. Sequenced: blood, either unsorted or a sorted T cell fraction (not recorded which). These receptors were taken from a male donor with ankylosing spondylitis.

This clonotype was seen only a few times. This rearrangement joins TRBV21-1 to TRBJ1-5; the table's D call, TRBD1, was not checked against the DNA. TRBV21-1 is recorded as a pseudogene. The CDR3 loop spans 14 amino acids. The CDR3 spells CASSDSIRNQPQHF. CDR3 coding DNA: TGTGCCAGCTCTGACAGTATACGCAATCAGCCCCAGCATTTT.

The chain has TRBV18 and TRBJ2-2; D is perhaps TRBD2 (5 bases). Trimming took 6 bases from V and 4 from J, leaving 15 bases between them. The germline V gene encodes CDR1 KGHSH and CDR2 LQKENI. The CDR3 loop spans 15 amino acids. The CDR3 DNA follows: TGTGCCAGCTCGCCAACAACTAGTGTCACCGGGGAGCTGTTTTTT. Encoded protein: CASSPTTSVTGELFF. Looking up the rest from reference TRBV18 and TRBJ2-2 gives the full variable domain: NAGVMQNPRHLVRRRGQEARLRCSPMKGHSHVYWYRQLPEEGLKFMVYLQKENIIDESGMPKERFSAEFPKEGPSILRIQQVVRGDSAAYFCASSPTTSVTGELFFGEGSRLTVL.

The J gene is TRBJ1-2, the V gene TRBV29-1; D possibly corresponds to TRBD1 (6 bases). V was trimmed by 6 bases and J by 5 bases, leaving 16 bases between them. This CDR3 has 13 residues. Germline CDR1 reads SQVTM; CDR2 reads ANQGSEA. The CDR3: CSVGDNQGYGYTF. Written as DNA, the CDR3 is TGCAGCGTGGGGGACAATCAGGGGTATGGCTACACCTTC.

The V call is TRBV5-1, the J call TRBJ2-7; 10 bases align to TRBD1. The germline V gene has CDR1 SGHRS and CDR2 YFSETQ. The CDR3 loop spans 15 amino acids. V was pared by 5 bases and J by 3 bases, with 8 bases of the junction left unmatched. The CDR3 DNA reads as TGCGCCAGCAGAGCGGGGACAGGGGCTAGCTACGAGCAGTACTTC. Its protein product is CASRAGTGASYEQYF. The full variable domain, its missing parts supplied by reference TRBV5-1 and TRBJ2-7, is KAGVTQTPRYLIKTRGQQVTLSCSPISGHRSVSWYQQTPGQGLQFLFEYFSETQRNKGNFPGRFSGRQFSNSRSEMNVSTLELGDSALYLCASRAGTGASYEQYFGPGTRLTVT.

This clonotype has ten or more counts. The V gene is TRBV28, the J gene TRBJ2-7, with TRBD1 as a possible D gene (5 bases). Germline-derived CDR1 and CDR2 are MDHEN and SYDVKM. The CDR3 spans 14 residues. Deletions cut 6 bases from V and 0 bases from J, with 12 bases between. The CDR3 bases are TGTGCCAGCAGCGTCCAAACAGGCTCCTACGAGCAGTACTTC. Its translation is CASSVQTGSYEQYF. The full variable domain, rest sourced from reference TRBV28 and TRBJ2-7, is DVKVTQSSRYLVKRTGEKVFLECVQDMDHENMFWYRQDPGLGLRLIYFSYDVKMKEKGDIPEGYSVSREKKERFSLILESASTNQTSMYLCASSVQTGSYEQYFGPGTRLTVT.

The CDR3 DNA reads TGTGCCAGCAGAGATTTTGGACAGAAGCAGTACTTC. This sequence encodes CASRDFGQKQYF. The rearrangement links TRBV2 to TRBJ2-7, with a weak D call TRBD1 (6 bases). The CDR3 extends over 12 amino acids. Trimming removed 6 bases at V and 8 bases at J, with 14 bases between. Germline V lookup: CDR1 SNHLY, CDR2 FYNNEI.

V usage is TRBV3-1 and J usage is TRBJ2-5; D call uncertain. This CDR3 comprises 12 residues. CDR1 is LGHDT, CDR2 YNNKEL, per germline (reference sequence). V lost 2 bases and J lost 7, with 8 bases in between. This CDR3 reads CASSQISTTQYF. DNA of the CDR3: TGTGCCAGCAGCCAAATTAGTACGACCCAGTACTTC.